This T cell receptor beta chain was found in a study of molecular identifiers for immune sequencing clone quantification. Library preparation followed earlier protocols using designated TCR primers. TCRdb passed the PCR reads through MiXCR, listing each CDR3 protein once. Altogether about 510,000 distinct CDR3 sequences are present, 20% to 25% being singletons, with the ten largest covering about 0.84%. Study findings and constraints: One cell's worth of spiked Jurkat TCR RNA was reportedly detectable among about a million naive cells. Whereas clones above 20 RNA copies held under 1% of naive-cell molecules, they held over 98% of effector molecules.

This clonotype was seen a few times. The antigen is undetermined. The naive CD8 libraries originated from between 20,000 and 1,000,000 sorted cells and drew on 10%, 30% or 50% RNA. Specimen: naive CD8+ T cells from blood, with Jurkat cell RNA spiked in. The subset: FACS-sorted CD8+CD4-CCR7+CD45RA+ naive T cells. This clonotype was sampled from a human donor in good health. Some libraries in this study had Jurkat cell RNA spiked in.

This chain's CDR3 is CAWSPEGTSASYEQYF. In DNA form, the CDR3 reads TGTGCCTGGAGCCCCGAGGGGACTTCAGCCTCCTACGAGCAGTACTTC. The chain couples TRBV30 to TRBJ2-7; D is perhaps TRBD2 (6 bases). There are 16 residues in the CDR3. CDR1 and CDR2 (germline): GTSNPN, SVGIG (reference sequence). V was trimmed by 3 bases and J by 0 bases, leaving 18 bases between them.